Following are 22 T cell receptor beta chains from one sample sequenced in a study of CXCR3-negative and CXCR3-positive naive CD8 T cells (dated by TCRdb to between 2018 and 2021). The reads were generated on a NextSeq 550. The Human TCR Profiling Kit (MiLaboratory) was used to prepare UMI-labeled 5' RACE TRB cDNA libraries. TCRdb reprocessed the reads and provides one entry for every CDR3 protein sequence; no DNA is given. The table of this sample itemizes over 100,000 distinct CDR3 sequences. 0.25% to 0.35% of the sample is taken by the ten largest. The sample taken for sequencing was naive CXCR3- CD8+ T cells from blood. Interpreted using the paper, the cell subset or site label stands for: CD45RO-CCR7+CD27+CD95- naive CD8+ T cells lacking CXCR3 (TNR3-). The receptor source for this set is a human donor in good health. Some clones in this sample may be carry-over from other donors' samples.

The chain joins TRBV29-1 to TRBJ2-3; the D call from TCRdb, TRBD2, cannot be confirmed without DNA. Germline values: CDR1 SQVTM, CDR2 ANQGSEA. The CDR3 has 16 amino acids. The CDR3 sequence is CSVERRGLAVGDTQYF.

The chain recombines TRBV5-1 with TRBJ2-7; the D gene TCRdb calls, TRBD2, cannot be checked with no DNA. This CDR3 is 14 amino acids long. Per germline, CDR1 SGHRS and CDR2 YFSETQ. CDR3: CASTDGLAGYEQYF.

CDR3 sequence: CASSMETLGGYEQYF. This chain joins TRBV5-1 and TRBJ2-7. This CDR3 is built from 15 residues. Looked up from germline, CDR1 is SGHRS and CDR2 is YFSETQ.

V usage is TRBV5-1 and J usage is TRBJ2-7; there is no DNA to check the TCRdb D call of TRBD1. The CDR3 length is 13 residues. Germline CDR1 SGHRS, CDR2 YFSETQ. CDR3: CASSSPGGYEQYF.

The J gene is TRBJ1-5, the V gene TRBV2. The length of the CDR3 is 13 residues. In germline, CDR1 is SNHLY, CDR2 FYNNEI. Here the CDR3 reads CASSVGDNQPQHF.

V gene TRBV28 combines with J gene TRBJ2-1; TCRdb picks TRBD2, but there is no DNA to check that call. This CDR3 is 15 amino acids long. CDR1 and CDR2 (germline): MDHEN, SYDVKM. CDR3 residues: CASSPGLAEYNEQFF.

The chain couples TRBV6-2 or TRBV6-3 to TRBJ1-5; the D call from TCRdb, TRBD1, cannot be confirmed without DNA. This CDR3 has 17 amino acids. The germline CDR1 and CDR2 sequences are MNHEY and SVGEGT. The CDR3 sequence is CASSHQGQIIGNQPQHF.

The chain links TRBV5-6 to TRBJ2-7; no DNA is available, so the TRBD1 call from TCRdb remains unchecked. The CDR3 contains 14 residues. Germline V gene sequence: CDR1 SGHDT, CDR2 YYEEEE. The CDR3 spells CASSAGTDTYEQYF.

V is TRBV14 and J is TRBJ2-5. Per the germline V gene, CDR1 is SGHDN and CDR2 is FVKESK. The CDR3 is 15 amino acids. The CDR3 loop reads CASSQERSEQETQYF.

The CDR3 sequence is CASSFSPGENTGELFF. The chain uses TRBV9 and TRBJ2-2; with no DNA, the TCRdb D assignment of TRBD2 cannot be verified. CDR3 length equals 16 residues. Per germline, CDR1 SGDLS and CDR2 YYNGEE.

The genes are TRBV6-2 or TRBV6-3 and TRBJ1-2; lacking DNA, the TRBD1 call made by TCRdb goes unchecked. The germline V gene has CDR1 MNHEY and CDR2 SVGEGT. There are 17 residues in the CDR3. The CDR3 is CASSYSPESGFAYGYTF.

The chain carries TRBV7-2 and TRBJ2-7; the D call of TRBD1 rests on TCRdb alone, since no DNA is present to check it. The CDR3 covers 15 residues. The germline gives CDR1 SGHTA, CDR2 FQGNSA. The CDR3 region is CASCEGGGSSYEQYF. The full variable domain, its missing parts supplied by reference TRBV7-2 and TRBJ2-7, is GAGVSQSPSNKVTEKGKDVELRCDPISGHTALYWYRQSLGQGLEFLIYFQGNSAPDKSGLPSDRFSAERTGGSVSTLTIQRTQQEDSAVYLCASCEGGGSSYEQYFGPGTRLTVT.

The chain combines TRBV5-6 with TRBJ2-5; without DNA, the TCRdb call of TRBD1 cannot be checked. There are 13 residues in the CDR3. CDR1 and CDR2 from the germline V gene are SGHDT and YYEEEE. CDR3 region: CASSSGQGQTQYF.

The chain uses TRBV2 and TRBJ2-7; the D gene TCRdb calls, TRBD2, cannot be checked with no DNA. The CDR3 runs to 13 residues. Germline values: CDR1 SNHLY, CDR2 FYNNEI. CDR3 protein: CASSEASGYEQYF. The full variable domain, with the rest looked up from reference TRBV2 and TRBJ2-7, is EPEVTQTPSHQVTQMGQEVILRCVPISNHLYFYWYRQILGQKVEFLVSFYNNEISEKSEIFDDQFSVERPDGSNFTLKIRSTKLEDSAMYFCASSEASGYEQYFGPGTRLTVT.

The gene calls are TRBV29-1 and TRBJ2-6. CDR1 is SQVTM, CDR2 ANQGSEA, per germline. CDR3 length: 15 residues. The chain's CDR3 is CSVESSRAGANVLTF.

The chain has TRBV29-1 and TRBJ1-1; TCRdb's D gene call, TRBD1, goes unchecked for lack of DNA. Germline CDR1 SQVTM, CDR2 ANQGSEA. This CDR3 has 13 residues. CDR3 loop: CSVEDRGNTEAFF.

This chain uses TRBV5-1 with TRBJ2-7; there is no DNA to check the TCRdb D call of TRBD1. The CDR3 runs 14 residues. Germline V gene sequence: CDR1 SGHRS, CDR2 YFSETQ. CDR3 sequence reads: CASSLGTARYEQYF.

This sequence joins TRBV23-1 and TRBJ2-7; the D gene TCRdb calls, TRBD1, cannot be checked with no DNA. TRBV23-1 falls under the ORF class, with uncertain function. The CDR3 has 14 residues. This CDR3 is CASSRKDRLDEQYF.

V is TRBV7-6 and J is TRBJ1-1; as DNA is missing, the TRBD1 call by TCRdb cannot be tested. Per the germline V gene, CDR1 is SGHVS and CDR2 is FNYEAQ. CDR3 length equals 16 residues. The CDR3 reads CASSLDGGGGVTEAFF. The whole variable domain, filled in from reference TRBV7-6 and TRBJ1-1, reads GAGVSQSPRYKVTKRGQDVALRCDPISGHVSLYWYRQALGQGPEFLTYFNYEAQQDKSGLPNDRFSAERPEGSISTLTIQRTEQRDSAMYRCASSLDGGGGVTEAFFGQGTRLTVV.

The rearrangement uses TRBV6-2 or TRBV6-3 and TRBJ2-7; TCRdb lists TRBD1, though no DNA is available to test this call. Germline CDR1 reads MNHEY; CDR2 reads SVGEGT. This CDR3 contains 14 residues. CDR3 loop: CASSSGQGGSEQYF.

The genes are TRBV14 and TRBJ2-5; the TRBD2 assignment by TCRdb is unverifiable without DNA. Germline CDR1 SGHDN, CDR2 FVKESK. The CDR3 is 15 amino acids. The CDR3 reads CASSRDMGSQETQYF.

The chain carries TRBV7-6 and TRBJ2-7. The germline gives CDR1 SGHVS, CDR2 FNYEAQ. This CDR3 has 13 amino acids. CDR3 sequence: CASSLNPSYEQYF.